These 32 T cell receptor beta chains originate from one sample sequenced in a study of vaccination effects on CD4 cells after COVID-19. No antigen has been assigned to these receptors. Viral peptide pool expansion of antigen-specific CD4+ T cells preceded sequencing in the ViraFEST assay. It was after nine to ten days of culture that CD4+ T cells were isolated. Absence of prior SARS-CoV-2 infection characterized the vaccine recipients, who showed negative nucleocapsid antibodies. Only in-frame clones appear in the TCRdb table, and some are missing; sequencing was by immunoSEQ multiplex PCR. The data contain 52,000 or so clones, more than 60% of them singletons. Here the sequenced sample was CD4+ T cells from PBMCs cultured with SARS-CoV-2 spike peptides, taken before COVID-19 vaccination. The receptors come from a human donor who received a COVID-19 vaccine.

The chain joins TRBV10-3 to TRBJ1-2; tentatively, D is TRBD1 (6 bases). The CDR3 runs to 15 residues. The ends were cut back, 5 bases at V and 2 bases at J, with 15 bases in the middle. CDR1 ENHRY and CDR2 SYGVKD come from the germline V gene. The CDR3, as DNA: TGTGCCATCAGTCCGACAGGCTCTCCCAACTATGGCTACACCTTC. It specifies CAISPTGSPNYGYTF.

The CDR3: CASTDRRNTEAFF. Written as DNA, the CDR3 is TGTGCCAGTACAGACAGGCGGAACACTGAAGCTTTCTTT. This chain uses TRBV19 with TRBJ1-1, with D perhaps TRBD1 (6 bases). CDR1 and CDR2 (germline): LNHDA, SQIVND (reference sequence). Trimming shortened V by 7 bases and J by 1 base, and 10 bases separated the two germline ends. The CDR3 length is 13 residues.

The CDR3 spells CASSSPDGRARSGNTIYF. The CDR3 region has the DNA TGTGCCAGCAGCTCCCCCGACGGAAGGGCCCGCTCTGGAAACACCATATATTTT. The V and J genes are TRBV7-2 and TRBJ1-3; D remains ambiguous. Germline loops: CDR1 SGHTA, CDR2 FQGNSA. V lost 4 bases and J lost 0, with 19 bases in between. The CDR3 extends over 18 amino acids.

The rearrangement links TRBV11-2 to TRBJ1-2; maybe TRBD1 (6 bases). The CDR3 totals 14 residues. Trimming removed 4 bases from V and 7 bases from J, with 16 bases in between. CDR1 SGHAT and CDR2 FQNNGV come from the germline V gene. CDR3 in DNA: TGTGCCAGCAGCTCACGACAGGCGCATTTTGGCTACACCTTC. Its translation: CASSSRQAHFGYTF. The full variable domain, completed using reference TRBV11-2 and TRBJ1-2, is EAGVAQSPRYKIIEKRQSVAFWCNPISGHATLYWYQQILGQGPKLLIQFQNNGVVDDSQLPKDRFSAERLKGVDSTLKIQPAKLEDSAVYLCASSSRQAHFGYTFGSGTRLTVV.

The J gene is TRBJ2-7, the V gene TRBV4-1, with 10 bases that match TRBD1. V gave up 3 bases and J gave up 3 bases; unmatched junction bases: 5. The CDR3 contains 15 residues. The germline gives CDR1 MGHRA, CDR2 YSYEKL. For the CDR3, the DNA is TGCGCCAGCAGCCACCAGGACAGGGGGTTCTACGAGCAGTACTTC. Translating it yields CASSHQDRGFYEQYF.

This rearrangement joins TRBV4-3 to TRBJ2-4; 12 bases fit TRBD2. Trimming cost V 0 bases and J 2 bases; bases outside gene matches: 5. Germline CDR1 is LGHNA and CDR2 is YSLEER. CDR3 size: 18 residues. The CDR3 here is CASSQDWTSGVSKNIQYF. In nucleotides, the CDR3 is TGCGCCAGCAGCCAAGATTGGACTAGCGGGGTTTCCAAAAACATTCAGTACTTC.

The J gene is TRBJ2-4, the V gene TRBV4-1, with 9 bases lining up with TRBD2. Germline CDR1 reads MGHRA; CDR2 reads YSYEKL. The CDR3 is made up of 18 amino acids. Trimming took 1 base from V and 3 from J; bases not matched to a gene: 10. CDR3 DNA sequence: TGCGCCAGCAGCCAAGGTCGGTCTAGCGGGGAGAACAAAAACATTCAGTACTTC. Its translation: CASSQGRSSGENKNIQYF.

This clone appeared once. This rearrangement joins TRBV5-1 to TRBJ2-7; 8 bases map to TRBD2. After removal of 4 bases from V and 2 bases from J, the junction contained 11 bases not matched to a gene. The CDR3 length is 16 residues. Germline V lookup: CDR1 SGHRS, CDR2 YFSETQ. CDR3 sequence (DNA): TGCGCCAGCAGCCGTGGGCCGGGGGGGATCACCTACGAGCAGTACTTC. The encoded protein is CASSRGPGGITYEQYF.

V usage is TRBV20-1 and J usage is TRBJ1-2; D unclear. Trimming took 4 bases from V and 1 from J, leaving 4 bases between them. Germline V gene data show CDR1 as DFQATT and CDR2 as SNEGSKA (reference sequence). The CDR3 extends over 11 amino acids. The CDR3 nucleotides read TGCAGTGCTACCAGTAACTATGGCTACACCTTC. The encoded protein is CSATSNYGYTF.

In DNA, the CDR3 is TGTGCCAGTAGTATTAGGTCGGGACAGGGGGCAAATTACGAGCAGTACTTC. Protein product: CASSIRSGQGANYEQYF. The rearrangement joins TRBV19 to TRBJ2-7; 12 positions match TRBD1. The CDR3 is 17 amino acids. CDR1 and CDR2 from the germline V gene are LNHDA and SQIVND (reference sequence). Trimming removed 3 bases from V and 4 bases from J; junction bases left unmatched: 10.

The chain employs TRBV9 and TRBJ2-7, with TRBD2 identical over 7 bases. The junction had 13 bases not matched to a gene; V was cut back by 4 bases and J by 6 bases. The CDR3 spans 15 residues. Germline V gives CDR1 SGDLS, CDR2 YYNGEE. CDR3 sequence (DNA): TGTGCCAGCAGCCTAGGCGGGGGAGAAGAGGGCGAGCAGTACTTC. Translating gives CASSLGGGEEGEQYF.

The chain recombines TRBV2 with TRBJ1-2, with 7 bases that match TRBD1. Germline CDR1 SNHLY, CDR2 FYNNEI. CDR3 length: 14 amino acids. Losses at the gene ends were 5 bases for V and 0 bases for J; bases not matched to a gene: 3. In nucleotides, the CDR3 is TGTGCCAGCAGTTATACAGGGGCTAACTATGGCTACACCTTC. Translated: CASSYTGANYGYTF.

This clone was seen only a few times. The rearrangement joins TRBV7-2 to TRBJ1-1, with 9 bases identical to TRBD1. Trimming cost V 3 bases and J 4 bases; bases outside gene matches: 6. The CDR3 has 15 residues. The germline CDR1 and CDR2 sequences are SGHTA and FQGNSA. In DNA, the CDR3 is TGTGCCAGCAGCTTCTTTCCGGGACAGGGCACTGAAGCTTTCTTT. Translation: CASSFFPGQGTEAFF.

This clone was detected a few times. The chain links TRBV12-3 or TRBV12-4 to TRBJ1-3, with unresolved D. The CDR3 consists of 13 residues. Trimming took 7 bases from V and 4 from J, leaving 11 bases between them. The CDR3 sequence is CASTLWEGNTIYF. As DNA, the CDR3 is TGTGCCAGCACCCTTTGGGAGGGAAACACCATATATTTT.

The chain uses TRBV30 and TRBJ1-4; D is unclear. The CDR3 is 13 amino acids. The ends were cut back, 0 bases at V and 4 bases at J, with 6 bases in the middle. CDR1 and CDR2 (germline): GTSNPN, SVGIG (reference sequence). The CDR3 sequence: CAWSVRGNEKLFF. As DNA, the CDR3 is TGTGCCTGGAGTGTCCGGGGTAATGAAAAACTGTTTTTT.

This clone was detected a few times. The chain employs TRBV27 and TRBJ1-6; D is possibly TRBD1 (5 bases). Trimming shortened V by 4 bases and J by 10 bases, and 11 bases separated the two germline ends. CDR1 MNHEY and CDR2 SMNVEV come from the germline V gene (reference sequence). There are 13 residues in the CDR3. CDR3 amino acids: CASSSRVGSPLHF. The CDR3 DNA is TGTGCCAGCAGTTCCAGGGTCGGGTCACCCCTCCACTTT.

The V gene is TRBV4-3, the J gene TRBJ1-2; D not resolved. The CDR3 runs 16 residues. Germline values: CDR1 LGHNA, CDR2 YSLEER. The V end was cut by 0 bases, the J end by 6 bases, with 17 bases between. The CDR3 DNA reads TGCGCCAGCAGCCAAGAGTTTCTAACCCATAGAGATGGCTACACCTTC. The encoded protein is CASSQEFLTHRDGYTF.

The V call is TRBV15, the J call TRBJ1-4; 10 positions agree with TRBD1. CDR3 length: 20 residues. V lost 1 base to trimming and J lost 11 bases; unmatched junction nucleotides: 22. Germline CDR1 LNHNV, CDR2 YYDKDF (reference sequence). CDR3 DNA sequence: TGTGCCACCAGCAGAGGACGTACCGGGACAGGGGCCGCCGATGGGGGGAAACTGTTTTTT. This gives the protein CATSRGRTGTGAADGGKLFF.

V gene TRBV4-2 combines with J gene TRBJ2-5; a possible D gene is TRBD2 (5 bases). Germline V gene lookup returns CDR1 LGHNA and CDR2 YNFKEQ. This CDR3 is built from 14 residues. V lost 4 bases to trimming and J lost 0 bases, with 9 bases between them. CDR3: CASSPSGYQETQYF. The DNA for the CDR3 is TGTGCCAGCAGCCCATCGGGGTACCAAGAGACCCAGTACTTC.

V gene TRBV2 combines with J gene TRBJ2-5, with 8 bases that match TRBD2. The CDR3 extends over 16 amino acids. V was clipped by 5 bases and J by 4 bases; unmatched bases: 12. Germline assignment: CDR1 SNHLY and CDR2 FYNNEI. In DNA form, the CDR3 reads TGTGCCAGCAGTTTTCGACTAGCGAGGGGGGGAGAGACCCAGTACTTC. It codes for CASSFRLARGGETQYF.

CDR3 coding DNA: TGTGCCATCTCCGGGACTAGAGATTCCAATGAGCAGTTCTTC. Its protein product is CAISGTRDSNEQFF. J is TRBJ2-1 and V is TRBV10-3; 8 nucleotides agree with TRBD2. From germline, CDR1 is ENHRY and CDR2 SYGVKD. This CDR3 contains 14 residues. With 8 bases clipped from V and 6 bases from J, the junction kept 9 bases outside the gene matches.

This chain uses TRBV5-4 with TRBJ2-5, with D perhaps matching TRBD1 (6 bases). Germline V gives CDR1 SGHNT, CDR2 YYREEE (reference sequence). Trimming took 4 bases from V and 0 from J, leaving 10 bases between them. CDR3 length equals 14 residues. The CDR3 coding sequence is TGTGCCAGCAGCAGGACAGTCTACCAAGAGACCCAGTACTTC. Translated: CASSRTVYQETQYF.

The sample holds a few counts of this clone. V gene TRBV6-6 combines with J gene TRBJ1-5; D is unclear. The germline V gene encodes CDR1 MNHNY and CDR2 SVGAGI (reference sequence). The V gene lost 1 base and the J gene lost 7 bases, with 11 bases spanning the gap. The CDR3 has 14 amino acids. The CDR3 sequence is CASSYFGVRQPQHF. The CDR3 coding sequence is TGTGCCAGCAGTTACTTCGGGGTAAGACAGCCCCAGCATTTT.

V gene TRBV6-5 combines with J gene TRBJ2-1; unclear D gene. Germline V gene lookup returns CDR1 MNHEY and CDR2 SVGAGI. The V gene lost 1 base and the J gene lost 14 bases, with 24 bases spanning the gap. This CDR3 has 16 residues. DNA of the CDR3: TGTGCCAGCAGTTACTTAGTAAATCAACCCGGGTTGTTGAAGTTCTTC. This codes for CASSYLVNQPGLLKFF.

The rearrangement links TRBV30 to TRBJ1-1; TRBD1 is a possible D gene (5 bases). The CDR3 is 12 amino acids. V was trimmed by 3 bases and J by 6 bases, leaving 11 bases between them. The germline gives CDR1 GTSNPN, CDR2 SVGIG (reference sequence). The CDR3 DNA sequence: TGTGCCTGGAGGTCGGGGGTCGCTGAAGCTTTCTTT. It encodes CAWRSGVAEAFF.

The chain links TRBV2 to TRBJ1-2; D is unresolved. The CDR3 sequence is 13 residues long. Germline CDR1 reads SNHLY; CDR2 reads FYNNEI. Trimming removed 5 bases from V and 7 bases from J, with 14 bases in between. CDR3 DNA sequence: TGTGCCAGCAGTTCGTCACCCGCCAGTGGCTACACCTTC. This gives the protein CASSSSPASGYTF.

This clone was picked up one time. The rearrangement joins TRBV5-1 to TRBJ1-1; D ambiguous. Trimming removed 1 base from V and 1 base from J, with 5 bases in between. CDR3 length equals 13 residues. In germline, CDR1 is SGHRS, CDR2 YFSETQ. The CDR3 DNA is TGCGCCAGCAGCTTGACATCGAACACTGAAGCTTTCTTT. Protein sequence: CASSLTSNTEAFF.

This clone was detected only a few times. The genes are TRBV10-2 and TRBJ2-7, with 11 bases matching TRBD1. V gave up 5 bases and J gave up 6 bases; unmatched junction bases: 6. Germline V gene sequence: CDR1 WSHSY, CDR2 SAAADI. This CDR3 is built from 14 residues. The CDR3: CASSQSGTGGEQYF. The CDR3 DNA reads as TGCGCCAGCAGTCAATCGGGGACAGGGGGCGAGCAGTACTTC.

This sequence joins TRBV5-6 and TRBJ2-1, with D hard to call. The CDR3 has 14 residues. CDR1 and CDR2 (germline): SGHDT, YYEEEE. Trimming took off 0 bases at V and 1 base at J, with 5 bases between the two ends. This chain's CDR3 is CASSLGGSYNEQFF. In nucleotides, the CDR3 is TGTGCCAGCAGCTTGGGCGGATCCTACAATGAGCAGTTCTTC.

In this sample, this clone turned up a few times. J is TRBJ1-1 and V is TRBV5-1, with TRBD1 as a possible D gene (6 bases). The length of the CDR3 is 12 residues. Germline loops: CDR1 SGHRS, CDR2 YFSETQ. V lost 4 bases, J lost 10 bases, and 14 bases lay in between. The CDR3 reads CASSAGRGRAFF. The CDR3 coding sequence is TGCGCCAGCAGCGCCGGGCGGGGGCGAGCTTTCTTT. Using reference TRBV5-1 and TRBJ1-1 for the parts outside the CDR3, the full variable domain is KAGVTQTPRYLIKTRGQQVTLSCSPISGHRSVSWYQQTPGQGLQFLFEYFSETQRNKGNFPGRFSGRQFSNSRSEMNVSTLELGDSALYLCASSAGRGRAFFGQGTRLTVV.

This clone was seen a few times. This chain links TRBV7-3 with TRBJ2-4, with 7 bases aligning to TRBD2. This CDR3 has 14 amino acids. J gave up 7 bases and V 2 bases, and 5 bases lay outside the gene matches. Germline V gene data show CDR1 as SGHTA and CDR2 as FQGTGA. The CDR3 sequence: CASSLSGEGNIQYF. The CDR3 coding sequence is TGTGCCAGCAGCTTATCCGGGGAGGGGAACATTCAGTACTTC.

CDR3 sequence (DNA): TGTGCCAGTAGTATAGCGGGACTAGCGGGAAGCAACACCGGGGAGCTGTTTTTT. It encodes CASSIAGLAGSNTGELFF. The rearrangement uses TRBV19 and TRBJ2-2; 13 positions agree with TRBD2. Trimming cost V 1 base and J 2 bases; bases outside gene matches: 4. Per germline, CDR1 LNHDA and CDR2 SQIVND (reference sequence). CDR3 length: 18 residues.